This passage covers 21 T cell receptor beta chains from one sample sequenced in a study of technical replicates of blood from several donors. The repertoire was sequenced with immunoSEQ multiplex PCR; TCRdb's copy has only in-frame clones and lacks some. The repertoire holds about 80,000 clones, with approximately 94% as singletons. What was sequenced was T cells isolated from PBMCs. Every receptor here comes from a human donor in good health.

The chain employs TRBV18 and TRBJ2-7; 9 nucleotides match TRBD1. There are 14 residues in the CDR3. With 1 base clipped from V and 5 bases from J, the junction kept 3 bases outside the gene matches. Germline-derived CDR1 and CDR2 are KGHSH and LQKENI. The CDR3 nucleotides are TGTGCCAGCTCACCACTACAGGGGGCTGACGAGCAGTACTTC. It translates to CASSPLQGADEQYF.

This clone was seen once. The rearrangement joins TRBV10-3 to TRBJ1-4, with a tentative D call TRBD1 (5 bases). V dropped 2 bases and J dropped 5 bases, with 15 bases sitting between them. Germline CDR1 reads ENHRY; CDR2 reads SYGVKD. The CDR3 contains 16 residues. CDR3 region: CAISENSGKINEKLFF. The CDR3 DNA reads as TGTGCCATCAGTGAGAACTCAGGGAAAATCAATGAAAAACTGTTTTTT.

The V and J genes are TRBV28 and TRBJ1-1; D may be TRBD1 (5 bases). V was clipped by 5 bases and J by 5 bases, with 18 bases between them. CDR1 and CDR2 from the germline V gene are MDHEN and SYDVKM. The CDR3 is 15 residues long. Here the CDR3 reads CASSVLTAWETEAFF. Written as DNA, the CDR3 is TGTGCCAGCAGTGTACTGACAGCATGGGAAACTGAAGCTTTCTTT.

V is TRBV28 and J is TRBJ2-7; 9 bases line up with TRBD2. V was clipped by 1 base and J by 3 bases; unmatched bases: 7. Germline V gene data show CDR1 as MDHEN and CDR2 as SYDVKM. This CDR3 has 16 residues. Here the CDR3 reads CASSLFGLAGVYEQYF. CDR3 DNA: TGTGCCAGCAGTTTATTTGGTTTAGCGGGAGTCTACGAGCAGTACTTC.

This sequence joins TRBV5-1 and TRBJ2-3, with a tentative D call TRBD1 (6 bases). V was cut by 0 bases and J by 2 bases, with 10 bases left in between. The CDR3 is 15 residues long. Per germline, CDR1 SGHRS and CDR2 YFSETQ. CDR3 sequence: CASSLVRGNTDTQYF. CDR3 DNA sequence: TGCGCCAGCAGCTTGGTCAGGGGAAACACAGATACGCAGTATTTT.

V and J are TRBV5-6 and TRBJ2-3; 11 nucleotides agree with TRBD2. The CDR3 has 15 residues. V was clipped by 1 base and J by 4 bases; unmatched bases: 2. Germline V gene lookup returns CDR1 SGHDT and CDR2 YYEEEE. This CDR3 reads CASSLLAGGSDTQYF. The DNA for the CDR3 is TGTGCCAGCAGCTTGCTAGCGGGAGGATCAGATACGCAGTATTTT.

This chain uses TRBV6-4 with TRBJ2-1; TRBD2 matches at 13 bases. V lost 4 bases, J lost 5 bases, and 5 bases stayed unmatched. The CDR3 totals 16 residues. In germline, CDR1 is MRHNA, CDR2 SNTAGT. CDR3 DNA sequence: TGTGCCAGCAGTGTGACTAGCGGGAGGTCTGACAATGAGCAGTTCTTC. Translated, it gives CASSVTSGRSDNEQFF.

The rearrangement links TRBV7-3 to TRBJ2-1; D gene ambiguous. V gave up 2 bases and J gave up 0 bases, with 11 bases separating them. The CDR3 is 16 amino acids. Germline V gene sequence: CDR1 SGHTA, CDR2 FQGTGA. The CDR3 here is CASSLPTESSYNEQFF. The CDR3 region has the DNA TGTGCCAGCAGCTTACCAACGGAGAGCTCCTACAATGAGCAGTTCTTC.

This clone occurred once. The J gene is TRBJ1-4, the V gene TRBV6-5; D may be TRBD1 (5 bases). CDR1 is MNHEY and CDR2 is SVGAGI in the germline V gene. The CDR3 spans 14 residues. The V end was cut by 5 bases, the J end by 2 bases, with 9 bases between. The CDR3 here is CASSPTATNEKLFF. DNA of the CDR3: TGTGCCAGCAGTCCGACAGCCACTAATGAAAAACTGTTTTTT.

The V call is TRBV10-3, the J call TRBJ1-3; TRBD1 matches 7 bases. The CDR3 is 17 residues long. J lost 2 bases, V lost 7 bases, and 14 bases had no gene match. Germline CDR1 is ENHRY and CDR2 is SYGVKD. CDR3 residues: CAITTNRQGRAGNTIYF. The CDR3 DNA reads TGTGCCATCACCACCAACCGACAGGGCCGCGCTGGAAACACCATATATTTT.

The genes are TRBV6-5 and TRBJ1-3, with 11 bases matching TRBD1. V lost 6 bases, J lost 9 bases, and 10 bases stayed unmatched. Per germline, CDR1 MNHEY and CDR2 SVGAGI. This CDR3 has 15 amino acids. CDR3 in amino acids: CASSRTGGDRGTIYF. The DNA for the CDR3 is TGTGCCAGCAGCCGGACAGGGGGCGATCGTGGCACCATATATTTT.

The V and J genes are TRBV6-1 and TRBJ1-1, with 8 positions matching TRBD1. J gave up 0 bases and V 5 bases, and 2 bases lay outside the gene matches. Germline CDR1 MNHNS, CDR2 SASEGT. This CDR3 has 14 amino acids. The CDR3 DNA is TGTGCCAGCAGTTGGACAGGGATGAACACTGAAGCTTTCTTT. Its protein is CASSWTGMNTEAFF.

Here the CDR3 reads CAGSRQGPYEQYF. The DNA of the CDR3 is TGTGCCGGGTCAAGACAGGGTCCTTACGAGCAGTACTTC. The rearrangement uses TRBV28 and TRBJ2-7; TRBD1 aligns across 7 bases. Germline assignment: CDR1 MDHEN and CDR2 SYDVKM. The CDR3 loop spans 13 amino acids. With 11 bases clipped from V and 4 bases from J, the junction kept 11 bases outside the gene matches.

This chain connects TRBV2 to TRBJ1-2; 7 nucleotides match TRBD1. The CDR3 extends over 13 amino acids. Per the germline V gene, CDR1 is SNHLY and CDR2 is FYNNEI. Losses at the gene ends were 8 bases for V and 6 bases for J; bases not matched to a gene: 9. CDR3 amino acids: CASDNRDRHGYTF. As DNA, the CDR3 is TGTGCCAGCGATAACCGGGACAGACATGGCTACACCTTC.

Remarks on this clone: This same CDR3 is encoded by further DNA sequences in the sample. The rearrangement joins TRBV29-1 to TRBJ2-7, with D possibly TRBD1 on 5 matching bases. Germline CDR1 reads SQVTM; CDR2 reads ANQGSEA. This CDR3 has 12 amino acids. The ends were cut back, 1 base at V and 3 bases at J, with 7 bases in the middle. This CDR3 reads CSVEVQGYEQYF. The CDR3 nucleotides are TGCAGCGTTGAAGTGCAGGGCTACGAGCAGTACTTC.

The chain couples TRBV25-1 to TRBJ2-1; the D gene is possibly TRBD2 (6 bases). The CDR3 runs to 14 residues. V lost 6 bases and J lost 15, with 24 bases in between. The germline V gene has CDR1 MGHDK and CDR2 SYGVNS. The CDR3 DNA reads as TGTGCCAGCAGCGCGCACCGGGACTTTGGAAATCGGTTCTTC. Translated, it gives CASSAHRDFGNRFF.

V gene TRBV6-5 combines with J gene TRBJ1-1; D perhaps matches TRBD1 (6 bases). The V end lost 0 bases, the J end lost 10 bases, and 18 bases lay between the germline ends. CDR1 is MNHEY, CDR2 SVGAGI, per germline. The CDR3 runs 15 residues. DNA of the CDR3: TGTGCCAGCAGTTACTCGGAAGGGACATCCCTAGCAGCTTTCTTT. It translates to CASSYSEGTSLAAFF.

The chain employs TRBV14 and TRBJ1-1, with TRBD1 identical over 9 bases. Germline values: CDR1 SGHDN, CDR2 FVKESK. Unmatched junction bases numbered 5, after V lost 4 bases and J lost 5 bases. This CDR3 region has 14 residues. The DNA of the CDR3 is TGTGCCAGCAGCCCCAGACAGGGGGTGACTGAAGCTTTCTTT. Amino acid sequence: CASSPRQGVTEAFF.

The chain couples TRBV28 to TRBJ2-7; 10 bases are a match to TRBD1. The CDR3 runs to 15 residues. V was clipped by 3 bases and J by 6 bases; unmatched bases: 8. Germline values: CDR1 MDHEN, CDR2 SYDVKM. The CDR3: CASSFLTGGPSEQYF. The CDR3 DNA is TGTGCCAGCAGTTTCCTGACAGGGGGCCCCTCCGAGCAGTACTTC.

In DNA, the CDR3 is TGTGCCAGCAGGGCAGGGTATATTGCCGGGGAGCTGTTTTTT. Translation: CASRAGYIAGELFF. This sequence joins TRBV28 and TRBJ2-2; the D gene is possibly TRBD1 (5 bases). Germline V gene data show CDR1 as MDHEN and CDR2 as SYDVKM. CDR3 size: 14 residues. Trimming shortened V by 6 bases and J by 6 bases, and 14 bases separated the two germline ends. Variable domain in full (rest from reference TRBV28 and TRBJ2-2): DVKVTQSSRYLVKRTGEKVFLECVQDMDHENMFWYRQDPGLGLRLIYFSYDVKMKEKGDIPEGYSVSREKKERFSLILESASTNQTSMYLCASRAGYIAGELFFGEGSRLTVL.

The V gene is TRBV4-1, the J gene TRBJ2-1, with TRBD2 matching over 7 bases. Germline trimming cut 2 bases from V and 5 bases from J; bases unmatched to any gene: 3. The CDR3 is 14 residues long. Germline CDR1 MGHRA, CDR2 YSYEKL. The chain's CDR3 is CASSQTRGDNEQFF. DNA for the CDR3: TGCGCCAGCAGCCAAACACGGGGGGACAATGAGCAGTTCTTC.